The clone carrying this TCR beta chain was found a few times. The record originates from a study of blood T cell repertoires in COVID-19. Study-wide context: Some COVID-19 samples were acute and others convalescent; all came from the United States, Italy and Spain. From T cells, B-cell-depleted T cells, or PBMCs came the material, which was cDNA or gDNA.

How the authors handled the data: Estimated nucleated cell counts came from reference gene primer amplification. TCRdb's table, derived via immunoSEQ multiplex PCR, lists solely in-frame clones and lacks some. V, J and clone size were drawn from that table, and D and trimming were deduced from the DNA. The sample shows about 300,000 clones, around 83% of them seen only once. J was trimmed by 2 bases and V by 4 bases; bases with no gene match: 8. The CDR3 extends over 18 amino acids. The germline V gene encodes CDR1 SGHTA and CDR2 FQGNSA. The clonotype was recovered from a woman in her forties or fifties with acute or convalescent COVID-19. Sequencing input: peripheral blood. The genes are TRBV7-2 and TRBJ2-7; TRBD2 matches at 16 bases. CDR3 sequence reads: CASSSRPGLAGGPYEQYF. The CDR3 DNA follows: TGTGCCAGCAGCTCGCGCCCGGGACTAGCGGGAGGGCCCTACGAGCAGTACTTC.